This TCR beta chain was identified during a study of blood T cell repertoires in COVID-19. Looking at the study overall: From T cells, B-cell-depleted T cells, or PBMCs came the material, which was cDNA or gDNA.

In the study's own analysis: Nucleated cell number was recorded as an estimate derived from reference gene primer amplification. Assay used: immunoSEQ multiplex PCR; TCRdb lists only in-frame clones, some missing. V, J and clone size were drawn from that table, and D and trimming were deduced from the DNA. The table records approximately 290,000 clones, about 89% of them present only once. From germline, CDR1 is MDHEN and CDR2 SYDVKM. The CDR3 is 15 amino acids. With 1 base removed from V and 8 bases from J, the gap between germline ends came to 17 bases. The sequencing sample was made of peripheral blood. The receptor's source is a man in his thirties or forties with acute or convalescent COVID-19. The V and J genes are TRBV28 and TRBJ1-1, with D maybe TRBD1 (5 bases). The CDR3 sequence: CASSLSKLTDSEAFF. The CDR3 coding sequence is TGTGCCAGCAGTTTATCGAAATTGACAGACTCCGAAGCTTTCTTT.